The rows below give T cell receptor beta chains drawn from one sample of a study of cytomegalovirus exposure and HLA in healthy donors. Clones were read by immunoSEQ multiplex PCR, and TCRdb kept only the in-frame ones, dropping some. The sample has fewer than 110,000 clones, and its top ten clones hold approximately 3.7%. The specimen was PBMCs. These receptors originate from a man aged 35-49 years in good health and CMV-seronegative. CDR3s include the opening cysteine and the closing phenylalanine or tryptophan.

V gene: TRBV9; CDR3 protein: CASNSNEPNNEQFF
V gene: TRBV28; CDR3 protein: CASRGSPGQKENYGYTF
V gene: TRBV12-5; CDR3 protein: CASGLGQNTEAFF
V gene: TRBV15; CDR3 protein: CATSRELTGIGQPQHF
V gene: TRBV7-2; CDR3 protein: CASSAGQGKTYEQYF
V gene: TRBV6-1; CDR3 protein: CASSELGSEQFF
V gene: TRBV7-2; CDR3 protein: CASSLTGGVGGELFF
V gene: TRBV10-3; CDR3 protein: CAISITGVSYNEQFF
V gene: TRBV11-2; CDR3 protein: CASSRGADSSYEQYF
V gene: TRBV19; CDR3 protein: CASSTPFSGSDTQYF
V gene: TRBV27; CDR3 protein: CASSLFFVRSSGHTDTQYF
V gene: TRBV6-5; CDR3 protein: CASSYQGSSYNEQFF
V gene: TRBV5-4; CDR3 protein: CASSLTGRSYGYTF
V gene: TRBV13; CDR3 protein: CASNQGRTEAFF
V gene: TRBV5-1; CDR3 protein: CASSYREGSTDTQYF
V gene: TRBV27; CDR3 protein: CASLPLGAGVNSPLHF
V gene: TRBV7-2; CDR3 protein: CASSLVGLQGLNYYEQFF
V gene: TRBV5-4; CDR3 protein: CASSLSSTRGANEKLFF
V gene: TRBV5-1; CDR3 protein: CASSPGTSGAGELFF
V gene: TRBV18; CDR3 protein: CASSPGTVNTEAFF
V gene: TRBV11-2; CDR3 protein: CASSLLRRLANEQYF
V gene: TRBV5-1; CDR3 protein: CASSLDRVYEQYF
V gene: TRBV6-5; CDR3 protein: CASSSLHSYNSPLHF